This TCR beta chain was captured in a study of control samples from healthy donors and cancer patients. Germline CDR1 GTSNPN, CDR2 SVGIG (reference sequence). CDR3 length: 14 amino acids. Between the trimmed V and J ends, which lost 5 bases and 2 bases, there was a span of 15 bases. Sequenced by immunoSEQ multiplex PCR; TCRdb stores in-frame clones only, minus some. Seen here are 70,000 or so clones, about nine tenths observed once, and the top ten hold approximately 18%. Specimen: PBMCs. The sequence derives from a man in his 60s with lung cancer. This sequence joins TRBV30 and TRBJ2-5, with a possible D match to TRBD2 (6 bases). CDR3 in amino acids: CAWGLGGGQETQYF. In nucleotides, the CDR3 is TGTGCCTGGGGTTTGGGAGGAGGTCAAGAGACCCAGTACTTC.